This T cell receptor beta chain was observed in a study of cytomegalovirus exposure and HLA in healthy donors (dated by TCRdb to 2016 to 2017). With regard to the full study: An earlier analysis of 587 of the donors reported more than 250 Gb of sequence data and some 120 million unique TCR beta sequences from 190 million or so T cells. On average, roughly 250,000 unique TCR beta nucleotide sequences were sequenced per donor among some 420 genotyped donors of the cohort, with roughly 18% of those sequences being non-productive. Class I and class II HLA loci were covered by the typing at four-digit resolution. Around 330 gigabases of sequencing data and around 80 million unique TCR sequences made up an early release that covered approximately 650 HLA-typed donors. All discovery cohort repertoires had been generated using a single sequencing platform. The study used immunosequencing to profile the T cell repertoires of several hundred subjects and linked those repertoires to cytomegalovirus serostatus. A later analysis re-analyzed previously published TCR beta repertoires from 666 donors and added high-resolution HLA genotyping to study TCR occurrence patterns. The later analysis used no new phenotypic data to find candidate immune exposures, relying instead on TCR beta sequences and their occurrence across donors. About 5 DR-DQ haplotypes were handled as single units for association and clustering, since linkage in the cohort was strong. An earlier analysis of 587 of the donors applied high-throughput TCR beta sequencing to assess whether each TCR beta V gene segment acted as functional or pseudogenic. Typing coverage varied by locus: roughly 620-630 donors for A, B, C, DRB1 and DQB1; around 560 for DQA1; about 590 for DPA1; 400 to 480 for DPB1. Along with the roughly 700-subject first cohort, a separate validation cohort of roughly 110 different subjects was used. A later genetic analysis used genome-wide SNP genotypes for about 65% of the roughly 670 donors, treating that subset as a discovery cohort. The genetic ancestry cluster associated with self-reported Caucasian donors included 81% of the 350 to 500 genotyped donors. Donor age, sex, ethnicity and CMV serostatus were collected together with the repertoire data. The study aimed to test whether signatures of past pathogen exposure could be identified by cataloging public T cell receptors. The study combined high-throughput TCR immunosequencing, statistical association of individual TCRs with disease status, and machine learning to predict cytomegalovirus infection status.

V gives up 1 base and J gives up 1 base, and the segment between their germline ends measures 17 bases. From the germline V gene, CDR1 is SGDLS and CDR2 is YYNGEE. The CDR3 goes from the cysteine to the phenylalanine over 17 residues. Kept here is only the CDR3 DNA, which spans 51 bases and is read in frame from base 1. General study outcomes and caveats: In a later analysis, most CMV-associated TCR beta chains were found to appear HLA-restricted, with HLA associations seemingly driven largely by CMV exposure. Roughly uniform sequencing depth across donors was assumed in presence/absence analyses, although this assumption may not hold. The authors suggested that the approach could potentially be extended to other disease states and immunological phenotypes. Because some donors lacked HLA typing at each locus, the association tests relied only on the typed subset. The sequencing pipeline was judged likely to have produced a cluster of highly shared sequence variants as a technical artifact. The study gave a list of about 170 TCR beta chains associated with cytomegalovirus. Only TCR beta chains were sequenced in this cohort, and the absence of alpha or paired-chain data limited detectable features. In a later genetic analysis, a missense DCLRE1C variant was associated with V-gene and J-gene trimming of TCR beta chains, and the association was replicated in an independent cohort. In a later analysis, some 17,000 TCR beta sequences were associated with specific HLA alleles at a false discovery rate of 0.05. In a later genetic analysis, fewer N-insertions in productive TCRs were reported among donors in an Asian-associated ancestry cluster than the roughly 670-donor mean. While some public TCRs were present in many individuals, most TCR sequences turned up only very rarely across donors. A further reported finding was that TCR beta sequences accurately predicted the HLA-A and HLA-B alleles for most subjects in the first cohort. Several of the top co-occurrence clusters appeared to be linked to parvovirus B19, influenza, CMV and Epstein-Barr virus, according to a later analysis. Correlated functional status among segregating V segments might reflect linkage disequilibrium, but an unknown experimental factor could not be ruled out. A later analysis found that HLA-associated TCR beta chains were more clonally expanded and had lower generation probabilities than equally common non-associated chains. The 87-base-pair reads could not distinguish some IMGT-functional V segments, including TRBV6-2 and TRBV6-3, so those segments were excluded. In a later analysis, TCR association rates were found to vary across HLA loci, with the most associated TCRs seen for DRB1 alleles and the fewest for HLA-C alleles. The classifier was reported to diagnose cytomegalovirus status with high specificity and sensitivity in both the original cohort and the validation cohort. An earlier analysis of roughly 570 of the donors showed that most TCR beta V segments appeared in productive rearrangements either about 90% or about 30% of the time, which broadly matched IMGT annotations. Strong co-occurrence of HLA alleles, especially DR and DQ, made assigning TCR associations to individual alleles difficult. A few of the identified cytomegalovirus-associated TCR beta chains were confirmed in vitro to be specific for cytomegalovirus antigens. Roughly 15 rarely observed V segments, including chromosome 9 orphons, were excluded from the earlier analysis of several hundred of the donors because counts were too low. The only immune exposure information available for the cohort was CMV serostatus.

In the case of this clone: What antigen it recognizes has not been identified.

In total, more than 500 healthy bone marrow donors made up the cohort. Cohort members were all nominally healthy when sampled, although unrecorded immune exposures were likely present. The donor tested CMV seronegative, placing the donor among the 350 or so seronegative members of the cohort. A peripheral blood sample was collected from each donor, and TCR beta sequencing was performed on peripheral blood mononuclear cells. The Qiagen DNeasy Blood Extraction Kit was used to extract genomic DNA from the blood cell samples. Library preparation employed the immunoSEQ multiplex PCR assay. A mixture of 60 forward primers for TCR Vbeta segments and 13 reverse primers for TCR Jbeta segments was used in the multiplex PCR. The CDR3 region of rearranged TCR beta genes was amplified from genomic DNA with a multiplex PCR assay. The Illumina HiSeq System was used to sequence the amplified TCR beta libraries as 87-base-pair reads. The paper's processing steps were these. Across the 670 or so repertoires, a later analysis counted roughly 84 million unique TCR beta chains, approximately 12 million of which were shared by at least two donors. A nearest-neighbor algorithm error-corrected the raw reads and collapsed the reads into unique sequences, merging closely related sequences to remove PCR and sequencing errors. Alignment of CDR3 sequences to IMGT reference sequences was used to assign V, D and J gene segments. For a sequence to be retained, a match of at least six nucleotides to both a V gene segment and a J gene segment was required. A rearrangement counted as productive if the CDR3 had no stop codons and remained in frame with V and J, and every other rearrangement counted as non-productive. Following IMGT convention, CDR3 was defined as the stretch from the second conserved V-encoded cysteine to the conserved J-encoded phenylalanine. In an earlier analysis of approximately 590 of the donors, sequences lacking an unambiguous match to a single V gene segment were excluded. An earlier analysis of over 450 of the donors classified V segments as functional when productive rearrangements were above 56.7% and as segregating when the standard deviation between donors was above 5%. A statistical classification framework was built for diagnosing cytomegalovirus status from the catalog of TCR beta chain sequences. A later analysis assigned V and J genes by comparing TCR nucleotide sequences with IMGT/GENE-DB human TR gene sequences. Using the TCRdist pipeline, a later analysis assigned CDR3 sequences along with most-parsimonious VDJ recombination scenarios. In a later analysis, each TCR beta chain was defined by its CDR3 amino acid sequence together with its V-gene family, and reads without a unique V-gene family were excluded. As a way to deal with suspected cross-contamination and a sequencing artifact, a later analysis dropped 640 or so nucleotide sequences that were highly shared and had low generation probability. For each public chain, a later analysis derived a clonal expansion index from normalized ranks of inferred template counts within each repertoire. Generation probabilities in a later analysis came from a VDJ recombination model fitted to out-of-frame rearrangements, and those results were checked against IGoR. Hypergeometric tests were used in a later analysis to score TCR-TCR, TCR-HLA and TCR-CMV co-occurrence, with a repertoire-size bias correction applied to the TCR pairs. To estimate false discovery rates, a later analysis permuted the HLA or CMV assignments 20 times. In a later analysis, co-occurring TCRs were grouped with DBSCAN, and TCRdist sequence similarity was added when clustering was performed within HLA-allele-positive subsets. For co-occurrence clustering, repertoires with fewer than 30,000 or more than 120,000 public chains were excluded, along with roughly 5 repertoires with anomalous nucleotide sharing. The table comes from immuneACCESS by way of TCRdb, which keeps in-frame sequences with V and J called. Part of the clones is missing from these tables; in studies checked, under half for an unresolved V gene and the rest for unknown reasons. V and J calls and clone size are those listed in that table; D and trimming were worked out from the DNA. The sample table records roughly 40,000 clones. The ten largest make up about 4.2% of the sample.

The receptor comes from a male donor in good health and CMV-seronegative. The chain was built from TRBV9 and TRBJ1-1; TRBD1 could be the D gene, as 6 bases match. Sequencing was performed on PBMCs. The nucleotides read TGTGCCAGCAGCGTAACCCCCGGGGGGCCAGCGAACACTGAAGCTTTCTTT. It encodes CASSVTPGGPANTEAFF.